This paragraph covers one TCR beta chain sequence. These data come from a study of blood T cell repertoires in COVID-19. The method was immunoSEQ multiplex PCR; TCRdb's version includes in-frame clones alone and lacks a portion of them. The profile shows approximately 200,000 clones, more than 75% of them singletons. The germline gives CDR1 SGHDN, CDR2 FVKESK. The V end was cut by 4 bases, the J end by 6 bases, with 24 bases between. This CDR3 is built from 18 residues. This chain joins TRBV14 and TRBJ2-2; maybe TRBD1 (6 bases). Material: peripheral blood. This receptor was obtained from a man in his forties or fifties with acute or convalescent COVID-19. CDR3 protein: CASSRHIQGPVRSGELFF. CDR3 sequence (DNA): TGTGCCAGCAGCCGTCACATACAGGGCCCGGTTCGTTCCGGGGAGCTGTTTTTT.